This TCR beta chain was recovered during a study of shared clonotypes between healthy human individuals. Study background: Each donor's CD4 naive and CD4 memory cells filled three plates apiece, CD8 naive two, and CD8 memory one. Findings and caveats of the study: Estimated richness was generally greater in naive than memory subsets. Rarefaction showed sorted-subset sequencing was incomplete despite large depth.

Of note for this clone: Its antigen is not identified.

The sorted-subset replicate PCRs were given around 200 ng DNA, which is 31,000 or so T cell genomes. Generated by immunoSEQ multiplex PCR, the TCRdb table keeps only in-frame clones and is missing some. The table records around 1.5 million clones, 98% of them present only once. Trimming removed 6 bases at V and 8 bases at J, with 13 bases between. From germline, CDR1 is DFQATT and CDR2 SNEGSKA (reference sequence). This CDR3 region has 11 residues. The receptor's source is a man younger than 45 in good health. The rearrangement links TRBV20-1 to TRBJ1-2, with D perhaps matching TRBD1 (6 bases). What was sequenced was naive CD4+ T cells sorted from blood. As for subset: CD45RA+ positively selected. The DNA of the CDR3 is TGCAGTGCGAGGCGGGGGGCAGGCTACACCTTC. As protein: CSARRGAGYTF.